Each of the 3 T cell receptor beta chains below was sequenced from the same sample in a study of human T cells and chemical hapten exposure. Time point in this sample: patch test 3, about 24 weeks after DPC sensitization. Documented treatment: therapeutic diphenylcyclopropenone sensitization with weekly scalp DPC. MiXCR was run by TCRdb on the RACE reads, yielding one entry per CDR3 protein. The data contain some 180,000 distinct CDR3 sequences, approximately 26% of them seen just once; the ten biggest clones take up 2% to 2.5%. Here the sequenced sample was whole blood, taken in connection with sensitization to the hapten diphenylcyclopropenone (DPC). These receptors were obtained from a woman aged 40 to 50 with alopecia areata. Some clones in this sample may be carry-over from other donors' samples.

In this sample, this clonotype turned up once. The rearrangement joins TRBV6-2 or TRBV6-3 to TRBJ1-1, with D hard to call. V was cut by 2 bases and J by 5 bases, with 12 bases left in between. CDR3 length: 14 amino acids. CDR1 is MNHEY, CDR2 SVGEGT, per germline. The CDR3 DNA is TGTGCCAGCAGTTACCTCCTCGGTCGTACTGAAGCTTTCTTT. This gives the protein CASSYLLGRTEAFF.

The chain links TRBV7-2 to TRBJ1-1; the D is unclear. Germline assignment: CDR1 SGHTA and CDR2 FQGNSA. Deletions cut 2 bases from V and 4 bases from J, with 8 bases between. CDR3 length equals 13 residues. The CDR3 is CASSLRRSTEAFF. Written as DNA, the CDR3 is TGTGCCAGCAGCTTAAGGAGGAGCACTGAAGCTTTCTTT.

J is TRBJ2-1 and V is TRBV28, with 8 bases that match TRBD1. J was trimmed by 1 base and V by 5 bases; bases with no gene match: 7. Germline CDR1 is MDHEN and CDR2 is SYDVKM. The CDR3 is made up of 16 amino acids. CDR3 DNA: TGTGCCAGCAGTACGATACAGGGGGTTTCCTACAATGAGCAGTTCTTC. Protein product: CASSTIQGVSYNEQFF.